The entry below describes one T cell receptor (beta chain). Its antigen is unidentified. These data originate in a study of shared clonotypes between healthy human individuals. The germline CDR1 and CDR2 sequences are KGHSH and LQKENI. V was pared by 6 bases and J by 2 bases, with 8 bases between. The CDR3 covers 13 residues. Study outcomes and limitations: Rarefaction exposed incomplete sorted-subset sequencing despite large depth. Clonotypes that were shared across a handful of donors made up roughly 5% of naive CD4 clonotypes.

Profiling relied on immunoSEQ multiplex PCR, and the TCRdb table lists in-frame clones only, not all of them. The table includes about 2.4 million clones, more than 85% detected once. V usage is TRBV18 and J usage is TRBJ2-1, with no clear D. Sequenced: naive CD4+ T cells from PBMCs. Subset in this sample: CD45RA+ positively selected. This TCR was recovered from a man between 18 and 29 years old in good health. Some clones in this sample may be carry-over from other donors' samples. CDR3 residues: CASSPSPYNEQFF. The CDR3 nucleotides are TGTGCCAGCTCCCCGTCTCCCTACAATGAGCAGTTCTTC.